These T cell receptor beta chains were read from a single sample in a study of blood T cells in healthy people across ages. TCRdb reprocessed the 5' RACE reads via MiXCR and lists one record per CDR3 protein. The sample shows approximately 790,000 distinct CDR3 sequences, 62% of them seen only once. Sequenced input: blood. The receptors derive from a man aged 25-45 years in good health. Both conserved end residues are part of each CDR3. D genes are given only for firm matches. Expanded clones are given a class, and other clones once, few, many or no size at all.

TRBD2 | - | TRBJ2-1 | TRBV12-3/TRBV12-4 | CASSLGGLERLNEQFF | TGTGCCAGCAGTTTAGGAGGACTAGAACGACTGAATGAGCAGTTCTTC
- | - | TRBJ2-1 | TRBV5-1 | CASSLAQLVYNEQFF | TGCGCCAGCAGCTTGGCACAGTTAGTTTACAATGAGCAGTTCTTC
TRBD1 | - | TRBJ2-5 | TRBV7-6 | CASTFTGQGWLETQYF | TGTGCCAGCACCTTCACCGGACAGGGTTGGTTGGAGACCCAGTACTTC
- | - | TRBJ1-2 | TRBV12-3/TRBV12-4 | CASSLGTDSNYGYTF | TGTGCCAGCAGCCTTGGTACGGATTCTAACTATGGCTACACCTTC
TRBD2 | - | TRBJ2-1 | TRBV5-1 | CASSLILAGGPVEQFF | TGCGCCAGCAGCTTGATATTGGCGGGGGGGCCGGTTGAGCAGTTCTTC
- | - | TRBJ2-4 | TRBV7-9 | CASSLTGEPKNIQYF | TGTGCCAGCAGCTTAACGGGGGAACCCAAAAACATTCAGTACTTC
- | - | TRBJ1-2 | TRBV15 | CATLGTDYGYTF | TGTGCCACCCTAGGGACTGACTATGGCTACACCTTC
- | - | TRBJ2-2 | TRBV6-5 | CASGDPGNTGELFF | TGTGCCAGCGGAGACCCCGGAAACACCGGGGAGCTGTTTTTT
- | - | TRBJ2-7 | TRBV12-3/TRBV12-4 | CASKTGQGTYEQYF | TGTGCCAGCAAGACGGGGCAGGGGACCTACGAGCAGTACTTC
- | few | TRBJ2-5 | TRBV20-1 | CSARRDGQETQYF | TGCAGTGCTAGAAGGGACGGCCAAGAGACCCAGTACTTC
TRBD1 | - | TRBJ1-5 | TRBV3-1 | CASSPTQGAGNSNQPQHF | TGTGCCAGCAGCCCCACCCAGGGGGCAGGTAATAGCAATCAGCCCCAGCATTTT
TRBD2 | - | TRBJ2-7 | TRBV3-1 | CASSQFGSGGPGEQYF | TGTGCCAGCAGCCAATTCGGCAGCGGGGGTCCGGGCGAGCAGTACTTC
- | once | TRBJ2-7 | TRBV24-1 | CATSDPRDISYEQYF | TGTGCCACCAGTGATCCCCGGGACATCTCCTACGAGCAGTACTTC
TRBD2 | - | TRBJ2-6 | TRBV15 | CATSRARASGGANVLTF | TGTGCCACCAGCAGAGCTAGAGCTAGCGGTGGGGCCAACGTCCTGACTTTC
- | - | TRBJ2-1 | TRBV6-5 | CARYSSLDSSYNEQFF | TGTGCCAGGTACTCTTCTCTGGACAGCTCCTACAATGAGCAGTTCTTC
TRBD2 | - | TRBJ2-4 | TRBV7-2 | CASSLTIKRGNIQYF | TGTGCCAGCAGCTTAACCATCAAGCGGGGAAACATTCAGTACTTC
- | - | TRBJ2-1 | TRBV9 | CASSVARAGSSYNEQFF | TGTGCCAGCAGCGTAGCTCGGGCGGGAAGCTCCTACAATGAGCAGTTCTTC
TRBD1 | - | TRBJ2-1 | TRBV12-3/TRBV12-4 | CASSHDRDPYNEQFF | TGTGCCAGCAGCCATGACAGGGATCCCTACAATGAGCAGTTCTTC
- | - | TRBJ2-1 | TRBV6-5 | CASSPNKETQFF | TGTGCCAGCAGTCCAAATAAAGAGACCCAGTTCTTC
- | few | TRBJ2-1 | TRBV7-2 | CASTGSGLNEQFF | TGTGCCAGCACCGGGTCGGGTTTGAATGAGCAGTTCTTC
- | - | TRBJ2-7 | TRBV12-3/TRBV12-4 | CASSLRSPPEGYEQYF | TGTGCCAGCAGTCTCAGGAGTCCCCCCGAGGGTTACGAGCAGTACTTC
- | - | TRBJ2-5 | TRBV4-2 | CASSQDPTVGRVGETQYF | TGTGCCAGCAGCCAAGATCCGACTGTGGGCAGGGTGGGGGAGACCCAGTACTTC
TRBD1 | - | TRBJ1-1 | TRBV20-1 | CSARVWRTGGWNTEAFF | TGCAGTGCTAGAGTCTGGAGGACAGGGGGCTGGAACACTGAAGCTTTCTTT
- | - | TRBJ2-7 | TRBV7-9 | CASRLGTYEQYF | TGTGCCAGCAGACTGGGGACCTACGAGCAGTACTTC
- | few | TRBJ2-7 | TRBV6-6 | CASTGEAYEQYF | TGTGCCAGCACCGGGGAGGCCTACGAGCAGTACTTC
- | few | TRBJ2-3 | TRBV29-1 | CSVRLEGNTDTQYF | TGCAGCGTCCGACTAGAGGGGAACACAGATACGCAGTATTTT
- | many | TRBJ1-2 | TRBV29-1 | CSVWEQGRYGYTF | TGCAGCGTTTGGGAACAGGGTCGGTATGGCTACACCTTC
TRBD2 | - | TRBJ2-3 | TRBV7-2 | CASSSGLATRGADTQYF | TGTGCCAGCAGCTCAGGACTAGCCACCCGGGGTGCAGATACGCAGTATTTT